The 10 T cell receptor beta chains in this list originate from one sample, sequenced in a study of blood T cell repertoires in COVID-19. Here immunoSEQ multiplex PCR was the method, and the copy in TCRdb shows in-frame clones only, minus some. The sample lists about 89,000 clones, roughly 80% seen once, with roughly 10% in the top ten. The source material was peripheral blood. Receptor source: a woman at least 80 years old with acute or convalescent COVID-19.

The rearrangement uses TRBV7-8 and TRBJ1-2; TRBD1 agrees at 9 bases. This CDR3 region has 14 residues. The germline V gene has CDR1 SGHVS and CDR2 FQNEAQ. V trimming: 4 bases; J trimming: 4 bases; junction bases outside the gene matches: 4. The CDR3 here is CASSSDRGPYGYTF. In nucleotides, the CDR3 is TGTGCCAGCAGCTCGGACAGGGGACCCTATGGCTACACCTTC. Full variable domain (remainder filled in from reference TRBV7-8 and TRBJ1-2): GAGVSQSPRYKVAKRGQDVALRCDPISGHVSLFWYQQALGQGPEFLTYFQNEAQLDKSGLPSDRFFAERPEGSVSTLKIQRTQQEDSAVYLCASSSDRGPYGYTFGSGTRLTVV.

The chain is built from TRBV7-9 and TRBJ2-2; no clear D. V dropped 2 bases and J dropped 6 bases, with 7 bases sitting between them. Germline CDR1 SEHNR, CDR2 FQNEAQ (reference sequence). The CDR3 extends over 13 amino acids. The CDR3 sequence: CASSLTVSGELFF. The CDR3, as DNA: TGTGCCAGCAGCTTAACAGTTTCCGGGGAGCTGTTTTTT.

The chain is built from TRBV5-1 and TRBJ1-1; 11 bases agree with TRBD1. The germline CDR1 and CDR2 sequences are SGHRS and YFSETQ. This CDR3 has 15 residues. V lost 4 bases and J lost 5; bases outside the gene matches: 7. The CDR3 bases are TGCGCCAGCAGCCCAGGACAGGGGGCGATTACTGAAGCTTTCTTT. It specifies CASSPGQGAITEAFF.

V usage is TRBV19 and J usage is TRBJ1-5, with D maybe TRBD1 (5 bases). The CDR3 consists of 16 residues. Trimming removed 1 base from V and 0 bases from J, with 10 bases in between. CDR1 and CDR2 from the germline V gene are LNHDA and SQIVND (reference sequence). The CDR3 loop is CASSIATANSNQPQHF. The CDR3 DNA reads TGTGCCAGTAGTATAGCGACAGCTAATAGCAATCAGCCCCAGCATTTT. The variable domain in full, completed from reference TRBV19 and TRBJ1-5, reads DGGITQSPKYLFRKEGQNVTLSCEQNLNHDAMYWYRQDPGQGLRLIYYSQIVNDFQKGDIAEGYSVSREKKESFPLTVTSAQKNPTAFYLCASSIATANSNQPQHFGDGTRLSIL.

The chain joins TRBV5-1 to TRBJ1-1, with 10 bases aligning to TRBD1. The CDR3 covers 15 residues. In germline, CDR1 is SGHRS, CDR2 YFSETQ. Trimming cost V 4 bases and J 5 bases; bases outside gene matches: 8. Here the CDR3 DNA reads TGCGCCAGCAGCGTGGCGACAGGGGGCCCAACTGAAGCTTTCTTT. As protein: CASSVATGGPTEAFF.

The genes are TRBV7-9 and TRBJ1-3, with 8 bases identical to TRBD1. CDR1 and CDR2 (germline): SEHNR, FQNEAQ (reference sequence). Trimming took 2 bases from V and 6 from J; bases not matched to a gene: 3. The CDR3 is 14 amino acids. The DNA of the CDR3 is TGTGCCAGCAGCTTAACCCAGGGGGCAAACACCATATATTTT. As protein: CASSLTQGANTIYF.

The chain is built from TRBV6-2 or TRBV6-3 and TRBJ1-1; D is perhaps TRBD1 (6 bases). Looked up from germline, CDR1 is MNHEY and CDR2 is SVGEGT. V lost 4 bases to trimming and J lost 7 bases, with 10 bases between them. This CDR3 is 12 amino acids long. The DNA of the CDR3 is TGTGCCAGCAGTTCGCACAGGGATGAAGCTTTCTTT. This gives the protein CASSSHRDEAFF.

This chain uses TRBV7-8 with TRBJ1-1; 9 bases fit TRBD1. Germline assignment: CDR1 SGHVS and CDR2 FQNEAQ. V dropped 4 bases and J dropped 1; count of bases not matched to a gene: 7. CDR3 length equals 16 residues. CDR3 in DNA: TGTGCCAGCAGCTACCGGGACAGGGTCACGAACACTGAAGCTTTCTTT. As protein: CASSYRDRVTNTEAFF. The whole variable domain, remainder taken from reference TRBV7-8 and TRBJ1-1, is GAGVSQSPRYKVAKRGQDVALRCDPISGHVSLFWYQQALGQGPEFLTYFQNEAQLDKSGLPSDRFFAERPEGSVSTLKIQRTQQEDSAVYLCASSYRDRVTNTEAFFGQGTRLTVV.

This sequence joins TRBV2 and TRBJ1-3, with TRBD1 as a possible D gene (6 bases). Germline CDR1 and CDR2: SNHLY and FYNNEI. V was clipped by 5 bases and J by 1 base, with 9 bases between them. The CDR3 contains 14 residues. The CDR3 nucleotides are TGTGCCAGCAGTCGGACAGTGTCTGGAAACACCATATATTTT. It encodes CASSRTVSGNTIYF.

The V and J genes are TRBV19 and TRBJ1-5, with D uncertain. The V gene's germline CDR1 is LNHDA and CDR2 SQIVND (reference sequence). Trimming took 9 bases from V and 9 from J, leaving 24 bases between them. The CDR3 has 15 residues. The CDR3 spells CASQVVDSPRGPQHF. CDR3 nucleotide sequence: TGTGCCAGCCAAGTAGTGGACTCACCACGAGGGCCCCAGCATTTT. Looking up the rest from reference TRBV19 and TRBJ1-5 gives the full variable domain: DGGITQSPKYLFRKEGQNVTLSCEQNLNHDAMYWYRQDPGQGLRLIYYSQIVNDFQKGDIAEGYSVSREKKESFPLTVTSAQKNPTAFYLCASQVVDSPRGPQHFGDGTRLSIL.